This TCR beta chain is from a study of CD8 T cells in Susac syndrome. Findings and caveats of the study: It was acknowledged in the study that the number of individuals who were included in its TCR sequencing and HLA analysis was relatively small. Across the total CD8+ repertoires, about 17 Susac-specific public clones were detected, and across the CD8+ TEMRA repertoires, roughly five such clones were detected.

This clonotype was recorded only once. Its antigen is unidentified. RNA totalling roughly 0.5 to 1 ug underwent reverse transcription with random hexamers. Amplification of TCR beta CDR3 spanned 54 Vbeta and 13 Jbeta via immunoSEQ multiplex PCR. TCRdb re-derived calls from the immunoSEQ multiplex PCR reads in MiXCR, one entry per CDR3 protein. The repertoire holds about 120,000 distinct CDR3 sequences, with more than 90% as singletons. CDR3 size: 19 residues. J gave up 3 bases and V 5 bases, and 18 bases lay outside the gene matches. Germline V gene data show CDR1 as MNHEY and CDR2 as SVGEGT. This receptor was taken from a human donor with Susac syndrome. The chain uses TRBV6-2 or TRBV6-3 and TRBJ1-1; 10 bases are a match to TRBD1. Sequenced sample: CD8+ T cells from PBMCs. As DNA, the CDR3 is TGTGCCAGCAGTGCGAACAGACAGGGGGCCGGTAAGTGGTACACTGAAGCTTTCTTT. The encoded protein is CASSANRQGAGKWYTEAFF.